This is a list of T cell receptor beta chains from one sample in a study of Ad26.COV2.S vaccination and SARS-CoV-2 variants. The protocol was immunoSEQ multiplex PCR, while the TCRdb copy is restricted to in-frame clones and leaves out a portion. The table records fewer than 500,000 clones, approximately 92% of them present only once. The material was peripheral blood, obtained in a trial of Ad26.COV2.S vaccine versus placebo. The receptor set was obtained from a person aged 18-60 years who received the Ad26.COV2.S COVID-19 vaccine or a placebo. Both conserved end residues are part of each CDR3.

CDR3aa	v_gene	j_gene	len
CASSQDWAYNEQFF	TRBV4-3	TRBJ2-1	14
CASSSDRELAGRYANTGELFF	TRBV6-2/TRBV6-3	TRBJ2-2	21
CASSPGTGGTQYF	TRBV18	TRBJ2-5	13
CASSFRDGTQYF	TRBV19	TRBJ2-5	12
CASSSRQGNEKLFF	TRBV6-2/TRBV6-3	TRBJ1-4	14
CASSYAGVNEQFF	TRBV6-2/TRBV6-3	TRBJ2-1	13
CASSPAQRENTGELFF	TRBV5-1	TRBJ2-2	16
CASGDRDTTGELFF	TRBV4-2	TRBJ2-2	14
CASSLDWAGARNTEAFF	TRBV11-2	TRBJ1-1	17
CASSYDNQPQHF	TRBV6-2/TRBV6-3	TRBJ1-5	12
CASSVGWTSVYQETQYF	TRBV13	TRBJ2-5	17
CAISEYVLNTEAFF	TRBV10-3	TRBJ1-1	14
CASSQESPWGNTEAFF	TRBV4-1	TRBJ1-1	16
CASVGDNEQFF	TRBV3-1/TRBV3-2	TRBJ2-1	11
CSVVVQVNQPQHF	TRBV29-1	TRBJ1-5	13
CASSPGQGLGYGYTF	TRBV6-5	TRBJ1-2	15
CASSDGQPNQPQHF	TRBV2	TRBJ1-5	14
CASSYDSVNSGANVLTF	TRBV11-2	TRBJ2-6	17
CASSPRQRGYTF	TRBV11-2	TRBJ1-2	12
CASSLDRAGTEAFF	TRBV7-9	TRBJ1-1	14
CASSYIPRNQPQHF	TRBV6-2/TRBV6-3	TRBJ1-5	14
CASGAGGSSYEQYF	TRBV7-2	TRBJ2-7	14
CASNLQGANEQYF	TRBV5-1	TRBJ2-7	13
CASSRGTAGDNYGYTF	TRBV4-2	TRBJ1-2	16
CASSIPTSSNEQFF	TRBV9	TRBJ2-1	14
CSTTGNSPLHF	TRBV20-1	TRBJ1-6	11
CASSSSGSGGTQYF	TRBV7-3	TRBJ2-3	14
CASSLRDRGMNTEAFF	TRBV4-3	TRBJ1-1	16
CASSLFLGVGEKLFF	TRBV7-9	TRBJ1-4	15
CASSLDREDTQYF	TRBV5-4	TRBJ2-3	13
CSATQLSSWFF	TRBV20-1	TRBJ2-1	11
CASSSTGGSSYNSPLHF	TRBV2	TRBJ1-6	17
CASSEQGLSYEQYF	TRBV2	TRBJ2-7	14
CASSLKGMDYNSPLHF	TRBV7-9	TRBJ1-6	16
CASSPRLGDTQYF	TRBV19	TRBJ2-3	13
CASQDEAGNSPLHF	TRBV7-9	TRBJ1-6	14
CASSLGGGPYNEQFF	TRBV7-2	TRBJ2-1	15
CASSSPLREGTDTQYF	TRBV6-5	TRBJ2-3	16
CASSRKGVTEAFF	TRBV12-3/TRBV12-4	TRBJ1-1	13
CASSESGQGGGLVTQYF	TRBV10-1	TRBJ2-5	17